The subject of this entry is one T cell receptor beta chain. What it binds is not known. This entry comes from a study of shared clonotypes between healthy human individuals. Study as a whole: There were three CD4 naive, three CD4 memory, two CD8 naive and one CD8 memory plates per donor. The study, taken as a whole, reports: Shared across a few donors were about 4.6% of the naive CD4 clonotypes.

Per germline, CDR1 SNHLY and CDR2 FYNNEI. The CDR3 loop spans 13 amino acids. The V and J ends lost 8 bases and 5 bases respectively, with 15 bases between them. Donors were Caucasian adults residing in Nashville, Tennessee, USA. TCRdb's copy holds only in-frame clones and misses some; the assay was immunoSEQ multiplex PCR. The data hold about 610,000 clones, with around 97% observed a single time. V is TRBV2 and J is TRBJ2-5; D perhaps matches TRBD2 (6 bases). The sequenced material came from naive CD4+ T cells sorted from blood. Subset here: CD45RA+ positively selected. This TCR derives from a woman aged 25 to 45 in good health. CDR3 nucleotides: TGTGCCAGCGCCGTGGGAGGTCTGGAGACCCAGTACTTC. It yields the protein CASAVGGLETQYF. Based on the CDR3 plus reference TRBV2 and TRBJ2-5, the full variable domain is EPEVTQTPSHQVTQMGQEVILRCVPISNHLYFYWYRQILGQKVEFLVSFYNNEISEKSEIFDDQFSVERPDGSNFTLKIRSTKLEDSAMYFCASAVGGLETQYFGPGTRLLVL.